Shown below are 30 T cell receptor beta chains from a single sample sequenced in a study of blood T cells in healthy people across ages. With a J-beta primer mix and a sample-barcoded 5' primer, a second PCR ran about 7 to 11 cycles. Each CDR3 protein gets one entry after TCRdb re-called the 5' RACE reads with MiXCR. The sample records more than 650,000 distinct CDR3 sequences, over 20% being singletons. The sample was blood. The receptors come from a man between 65 and 80 years old in good health.

The chain combines TRBV12-3 or TRBV12-4 with TRBJ1-5, with TRBD1 as a possible D gene (5 bases). The V gene lost 4 bases and the J gene lost 0 bases, with 13 bases spanning the gap. The CDR3 is 16 amino acids. The CDR3 region has the DNA TGTGCCAGCAGTTATAGGAGGGGTGTTAGCAATCAGCCCCAGCATTTT. Its translation is CASSYRRGVSNQPQHF.

The chain carries TRBV4-3 and TRBJ1-4, with D hard to call. The CDR3 has 16 residues. With 4 bases removed from V and 0 bases from J, the gap between germline ends came to 12 bases. From germline, CDR1 is LGHNA and CDR2 YSLEER. The CDR3 region has the DNA TGCGCCAGCAGCCTCTCGCGGAGACCAACTAATGAAAAACTGTTTTTT. Amino acid sequence: CASSLSRRPTNEKLFF.

This clonotype was observed a few times. The rearrangement joins TRBV10-3 to TRBJ2-5; D possibly uses TRBD1 or TRBD2 (6 bases each). V gave up 10 bases and J gave up 5 bases, with 17 bases separating them. Looked up from germline, CDR1 is ENHRY and CDR2 is SYGVKD. CDR3 length: 13 amino acids. In DNA, the CDR3 is TGTGCCACCTCCGGGGGACAAGAGGAGACCCAGTACTTC. Translation gives CATSGGQEETQYF.

About this clonotype itself: The final CDR3 position lacks the conserved phenylalanine or tryptophan, pointing to a likely read error. The DNA is omitted, as the CDR3 cannot be located on it reliably, and the CDR3 follows TCRdb's listing. The chain carries TRBV21-1 and TRBJ2-5; TRBD1 was called by the table and not checked on the DNA. TRBV21-1 is shown as a pseudogene. The CDR3 is 14 residues long, counting both termini. The CDR3 loop reads CASSKSDPGGSQYV.

As to this clonotype: The CDR3 ends on some other residue instead of the conserved phenylalanine or tryptophan, so this is likely a read error. Because the CDR3's place on the DNA is in doubt, the DNA is left out and the CDR3 is given as listed by TCRdb. This chain joins TRBV5-8 and TRBJ1-3. The CDR3 sequence runs 8 residues, both termini included. The germline CDR1 and CDR2 sequences are SGHTS and YDEGEE. The CDR3 sequence is CASSTGLA.

V usage is TRBV4-1 and J usage is TRBJ1-5, with D uncertain. Germline CDR1 is MGHRA and CDR2 is YSYEKL. The germline V and J ends were trimmed by 0 bases and 2 bases, with 17 bases remaining between them. The CDR3 covers 18 residues. CDR3 in DNA: TGCGCCAGCAGCCAAGATCTGATCCCCCAGTATGGCAATCAGCCCCAGCATTTT. Its protein is CASSQDLIPQYGNQPQHF.

This clonotype was observed at least ten times. CDR3 region: CSAEGGRQYF. The CDR3 nucleotides are TGCAGTGCTGAGGGGGGAAGGCAGTATTTT. This rearrangement joins TRBV20-1 to TRBJ2-3; TRBD1 or TRBD2 may be the D gene (6 bases each). The V gene's germline CDR1 is DFQATT and CDR2 SNEGSKA (reference sequence). The CDR3 extends over 10 amino acids. Deletions cut 5 bases from V and 11 bases from J, with 11 bases between.

The rearrangement joins TRBV7-9 to TRBJ1-3; tentatively, D is TRBD1 (5 bases). V shed 2 bases and J shed 0 bases, with 8 bases lying between them. CDR1 is SEHNR and CDR2 is FQNEAQ in the germline V gene (reference sequence). This CDR3 has 15 residues. This CDR3 is CASSLQGHSGNTIYF. CDR3 nucleotides: TGTGCCAGCAGCTTACAGGGTCACTCTGGAAACACCATATATTTT.

Only one count was recorded for this clonotype. The rearrangement joins TRBV3-1 to TRBJ2-7; 7 bases line up with TRBD1. The CDR3 has 14 residues. The germline CDR1 and CDR2 sequences are LGHDT and YNNKEL (reference sequence). V trimming: 1 base; J trimming: 3 bases; junction bases outside the gene matches: 3. CDR3 nucleotide sequence: TGTGCCAGCAGCCAAGGTCCAGGGGGCTACGAGCAGTACTTC. It specifies CASSQGPGGYEQYF.

V gene TRBV3-1 combines with J gene TRBJ1-2; D is undetermined. The CDR3 spans 12 residues. CDR1 and CDR2 (germline): LGHDT, YNNKEL (reference sequence). With 0 bases removed from V and 8 bases from J, the gap between germline ends came to 7 bases. The CDR3 nucleotides are TGTGCCAGCAGCCAAGACCGGGTGGGCTACACCTTC. It encodes CASSQDRVGYTF. The full variable domain, with the rest looked up from reference TRBV3-1 and TRBJ1-2, is DTAVSQTPKYLVTQMGNDKSIKCEQNLGHDTMYWYKQDSKKFLKIMFSYNNKELIINETVPNRFSPKSPDKAHLNLHINSLELGDSAVYFCASSQDRVGYTFGSGTRLTVV.

The rearrangement links TRBV5-1 to TRBJ1-1; TRBD1 matches 12 bases. Germline CDR1 is SGHRS and CDR2 is YFSETQ. The CDR3 covers 16 residues. V lost 2 bases, J lost 6 bases, and 8 bases stayed unmatched. Here the CDR3 reads CASSFTGTGGLAEAFF. Here the CDR3 DNA reads TGCGCCAGCAGCTTCACCGGGACAGGGGGCTTGGCTGAAGCTTTCTTT. Full variable domain (remainder filled in from reference TRBV5-1 and TRBJ1-1): KAGVTQTPRYLIKTRGQQVTLSCSPISGHRSVSWYQQTPGQGLQFLFEYFSETQRNKGNFPGRFSGRQFSNSRSEMNVSTLELGDSALYLCASSFTGTGGLAEAFFGQGTRLTVV.

The V and J genes are TRBV6-2 or TRBV6-3 and TRBJ2-2, with D uncertain. Per the germline V gene, CDR1 is MNHEY and CDR2 is SVGEGT. This CDR3 has 13 residues. The germline V and J ends were trimmed by 8 bases and 5 bases, with 12 bases remaining between them. CDR3 coding DNA: TGTGCCAGCCGCCCAATCCTGACCGGGGAGCTGTTTTTT. Its translation: CASRPILTGELFF.

V and J are TRBV3-1 and TRBJ2-5; TRBD1 matches 8 bases. Germline V gene sequence: CDR1 LGHDT, CDR2 YNNKEL (reference sequence). J lost 2 bases, V lost 2 bases, and 7 bases had no gene match. The CDR3 consists of 16 residues. The CDR3, as DNA: TGTGCCAGCAGCCAAAACACGGGACAGGAACAAGAGACCCAGTACTTC. Translated: CASSQNTGQEQETQYF.

The rearrangement links TRBV3-1 to TRBJ2-3; the match to TRBD2 covers 9 bases. This CDR3 contains 18 residues. The V and J ends lost 0 bases and 2 bases, in that order; junction bases with no gene match: 9. CDR1 and CDR2 (germline): LGHDT, YNNKEL (reference sequence). The CDR3 region is CASSQDPGVAGATDTQYF. The CDR3 coding sequence is TGTGCCAGCAGCCAAGACCCAGGGGTAGCGGGGGCCACAGATACGCAGTATTTT.

Of note for this clonotype: Sequence at one end of the junction differs from germline and may be a read error. The chain employs TRBV5-1 and TRBJ2-5; 10 bases are a match to TRBD2. The DNA end is a closer match to TRBJ2-7, so the J assignment may be wrong. The CDR3 covers 16 residues. In germline, CDR1 is SGHRS, CDR2 YFSETQ. CDR3: CASSLLAGGSSYEQYF. In nucleotides, the CDR3 is TGCGCCAGTAGCTTGTTAGCGGGGGGCTCCTCCTACGAGCAGTACTTC.

The sample holds a few counts of this clonotype. The chain links TRBV11-2 to TRBJ2-5, with unresolved D. The CDR3 totals 16 residues. Germline V gene sequence: CDR1 SGHAT, CDR2 FQNNGV. The V and J ends lost 4 bases and 5 bases respectively, with 20 bases between them. The CDR3 region has the DNA TGTGCCAGCAGCTCCTTGATTCGGCTAGTGGAGGAGACCCAGTACTTC. Its protein product is CASSSLIRLVEETQYF.

This clonotype has a handful of counts. The V gene is TRBV12-3 or TRBV12-4, the J gene TRBJ2-2; perhaps D is TRBD1 or TRBD2 (5 bases each). The CDR3 is made up of 15 amino acids. Between the trimmed V and J ends, which lost 7 bases and 0 bases, there was a span of 12 bases. The CDR3 reads CASNSGAPNTGELFF. DNA for the CDR3: TGTGCCAGCAACTCCGGGGCCCCGAACACCGGGGAGCTGTTTTTT.

The chain uses TRBV7-9 and TRBJ1-4; 8 positions match TRBD1. V dropped 6 bases and J dropped 8; count of bases not matched to a gene: 23. CDR1 SEHNR and CDR2 FQNEAQ come from the germline V gene (reference sequence). The CDR3 loop spans 19 amino acids. The CDR3 here is CASSSPRGTGRRGEEKLFF. As DNA, the CDR3 is TGTGCCAGCAGTTCACCAAGGGGGACAGGCCGCCGAGGGGAAGAAAAACTGTTTTTT.

The chain links TRBV7-9 to TRBJ1-1; possible D gene TRBD1, 6 bases. CDR3 length: 15 amino acids. Germline V lookup: CDR1 SEHNR, CDR2 FQNEAQ (reference sequence). V lost 5 bases and J 6 bases, leaving 19 bases between the germline ends. The CDR3 protein is CASSRGQFNGAEAFF. The CDR3 nucleotides are TGTGCCAGCAGCCGGGGGCAGTTTAATGGGGCTGAAGCTTTCTTT.

A few counts support this clonotype. This chain joins TRBV6-6 and TRBJ1-5; D not resolved. Germline lookup yields CDR1 MNHNY and CDR2 SVGAGI (reference sequence). The CDR3 sequence is 12 residues long. The V gene lost 3 bases and the J gene lost 7 bases, with 7 bases spanning the gap. Here the CDR3 DNA reads TGTGCCAGCAGTTATAAGGAACAGCCCCAGCATTTT. It yields the protein CASSYKEQPQHF.

The chain has TRBV11-2 and TRBJ2-5; D gene ambiguous. Germline V CDR1 and CDR2: SGHAT, FQNNGV. Trimming removed 2 bases from V and 5 bases from J, with 9 bases in between. CDR3 length: 13 residues. This CDR3 reads CASSLFHTETQYF. The CDR3 DNA sequence: TGTGCCAGCAGCTTATTCCATACGGAGACCCAGTACTTC.

The chain has TRBV20-1 and TRBJ2-2; no clear D gene. With 3 bases removed from V and 1 base from J, the gap between germline ends came to 12 bases. Germline lookup yields CDR1 DFQATT and CDR2 SNEGSKA (reference sequence). The CDR3 loop spans 15 amino acids. The CDR3 DNA follows: TGCAGTGCTAGTAGTCGAACGGAGAACACCGGGGAGCTGTTTTTT. This translates into CSASSRTENTGELFF.

This clonotype was found a few times. The V gene is TRBV12-5, the J gene TRBJ2-1; 14 bases align to TRBD2. The CDR3 has 19 residues. Germline-derived CDR1 and CDR2 are LGHNT and FRNRAP. The V segment lost 0 bases and the J segment 2 bases; nucleotides outside the gene matches: 6. The CDR3 reads CASGLVLRGLAGAYNEQFF. The CDR3 region has the DNA TGTGCTAGTGGTTTGGTACTCAGGGGACTAGCGGGGGCCTACAATGAGCAGTTCTTC. The full variable domain, completed using reference TRBV12-5 and TRBJ2-1, is DARVTQTPRHKVTEMGQEVTMRCQPILGHNTVFWYRQTMMQGLELLAYFRNRAPLDDSGMPKDRFSAEMPDATLATLKIQPSEPRDSAVYFCASGLVLRGLAGAYNEQFFGPGTRLTVL.

The chain combines TRBV9 with TRBJ2-2, with D perhaps TRBD2 (6 bases). CDR1 is SGDLS, CDR2 YYNGEE, per germline. Trimming cost V 1 base and J 0 bases, with 16 bases left between them. The CDR3 contains 18 residues. The CDR3 region is CASSVFGSGPANTGELFF. The CDR3 DNA sequence: TGTGCCAGCAGCGTATTTGGTAGCGGACCCGCGAACACCGGGGAGCTGTTTTTT.

This clonotype was found a few times. V and J are TRBV5-1 and TRBJ1-1; 10 bases are shared with TRBD1. The germline V gene has CDR1 SGHRS and CDR2 YFSETQ. The CDR3 is made up of 16 amino acids. J lost 4 bases, V lost 5 bases, and 11 bases had no gene match. In DNA form, the CDR3 reads TGCGCCAGCAGACAGACAGGGGGCGCGGGTGTCACTGAAGCTTTCTTT. Translated, it gives CASRQTGGAGVTEAFF.

In regard to this clonotype: One end of the junction does not line up with germline, which may come from a read error. The chain uses TRBV7-8 and TRBJ1-5, with TRBD1 as a possible D gene (5 bases). This CDR3 has 15 residues. Germline V gene lookup returns CDR1 SGHVS and CDR2 FQNEAQ. The CDR3 reads CASSLGRGSNHPQHF. DNA of the CDR3: TGTGCCAGCAGCTTAGGGCGGGGGAGCAATCACCCCCAGCATTTT.

The chain has TRBV12-3 or TRBV12-4 and TRBJ2-7; D may be TRBD2 (6 bases). V lost 3 bases and J lost 3, with 12 bases in between. The CDR3 runs 14 residues. The CDR3 here is CASSLIADFYEQYF. In DNA, the CDR3 is TGTGCCAGCAGTTTGATAGCGGATTTCTACGAGCAGTACTTC.

Many counts were recorded for this clonotype. The V call is TRBV7-2, the J call TRBJ2-3, with 7 bases matching TRBD2. The CDR3 extends over 16 amino acids. Germline assignment: CDR1 SGHTA and CDR2 FQGNSA. The junction had 12 bases not matched to a gene; V was cut back by 5 bases and J by 4 bases. CDR3 sequence reads: CASSPSPGGVADTQYF. CDR3 bases: TGTGCCAGCAGCCCATCCCCGGGGGGAGTGGCAGATACGCAGTATTTT.

The CDR3 DNA sequence: TGTGCCAGTAGTCCCAGGGACAGGGAGATTTCACCCCTCCACTTT. It translates to CASSPRDREISPLHF. The chain joins TRBV19 to TRBJ1-6, with 9 bases matching TRBD1. In germline, CDR1 is LNHDA, CDR2 SQIVND (reference sequence). The V gene end was trimmed by 5 bases and the J gene end by 9 bases; junction bases not matched to a gene: 8. The CDR3 is made up of 15 amino acids.

The chain links TRBV30 to TRBJ2-5, with a possible D match to TRBD1 (6 bases). Germline CDR1 is GTSNPN and CDR2 is SVGIG (reference sequence). Trimming shortened V by 2 bases and J by 0 bases, and 10 bases separated the two germline ends. The length of the CDR3 is 14 residues. The DNA for the CDR3 is TGTGCCTGGAGTCGAGGGGGAGACCAAGAGACCCAGTACTTC. As protein: CAWSRGGDQETQYF.